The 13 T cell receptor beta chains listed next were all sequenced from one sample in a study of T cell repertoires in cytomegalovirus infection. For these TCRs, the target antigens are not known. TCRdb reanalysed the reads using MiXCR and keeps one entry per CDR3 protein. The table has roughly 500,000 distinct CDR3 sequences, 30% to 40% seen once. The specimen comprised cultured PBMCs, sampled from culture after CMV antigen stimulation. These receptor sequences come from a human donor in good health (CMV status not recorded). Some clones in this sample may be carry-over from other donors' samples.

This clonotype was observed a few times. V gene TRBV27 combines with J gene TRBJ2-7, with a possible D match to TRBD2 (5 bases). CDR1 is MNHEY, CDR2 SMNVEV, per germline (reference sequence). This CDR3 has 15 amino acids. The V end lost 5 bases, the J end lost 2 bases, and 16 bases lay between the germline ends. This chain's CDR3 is CASSAGASLPYEQYF. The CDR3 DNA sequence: TGTGCCAGCAGTGCGGGTGCCTCTCTCCCCTACGAGCAGTACTTC.

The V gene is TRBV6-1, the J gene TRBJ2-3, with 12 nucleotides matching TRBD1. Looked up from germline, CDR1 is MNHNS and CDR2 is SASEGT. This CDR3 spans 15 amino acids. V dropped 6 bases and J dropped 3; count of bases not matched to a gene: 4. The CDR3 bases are TGTGCCAGCAGAAAGGGACAGGGGGCGACAGATACGCAGTATTTT. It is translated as CASRKGQGATDTQYF.

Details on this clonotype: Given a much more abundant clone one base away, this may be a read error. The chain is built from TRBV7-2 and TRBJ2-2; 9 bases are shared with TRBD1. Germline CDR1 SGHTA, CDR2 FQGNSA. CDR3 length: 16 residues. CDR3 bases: TGTGCCAGCAGCTTAGATAGGACAGGGGCGACCGGGGAGCTGCTTTTT. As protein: CASSLDRTGATGELLF.

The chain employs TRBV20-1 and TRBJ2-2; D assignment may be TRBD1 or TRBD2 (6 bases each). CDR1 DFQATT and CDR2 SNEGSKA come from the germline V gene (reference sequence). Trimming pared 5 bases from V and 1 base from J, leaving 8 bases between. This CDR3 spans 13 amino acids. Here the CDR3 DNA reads TGCAGTGCTGCGGGACAGAACACCGGGGAGCTGTTTTTT. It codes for CSAAGQNTGELFF.

CDR3 bases: TGTGCCAGCAGCTCAGGGGGTCTGGAGACCCAGTACTTC. It yields the protein CASSSGGLETQYF. The chain is built from TRBV7-9 and TRBJ2-5, with 7 bases fitting TRBD1. The CDR3 is 13 amino acids. The J segment lost 5 bases and the V segment lost 4 bases, leaving 4 bases of the junction unmatched. Germline V gene sequence: CDR1 SEHNR, CDR2 FQNEAQ (reference sequence).

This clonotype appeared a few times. CDR3 nucleotide sequence: TGTGCCACCAGCAGAATATATGAGTCTAATGAAAAACTGTTTTTT. It encodes CATSRIYESNEKLFF. The chain joins TRBV15 to TRBJ1-4; D is unresolved. The germline V gene encodes CDR1 LNHNV and CDR2 YYDKDF (reference sequence). Trimming took off 2 bases at V and 3 bases at J, with 10 bases between the two ends. CDR3 length equals 15 residues.

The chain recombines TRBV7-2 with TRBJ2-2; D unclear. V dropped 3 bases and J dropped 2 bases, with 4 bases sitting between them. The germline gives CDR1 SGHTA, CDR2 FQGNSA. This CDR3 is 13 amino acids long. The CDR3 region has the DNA TGTGCCAGCAGCTTGATAAACACCGGGGAGCTGTTTTTT. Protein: CASSLINTGELFF.

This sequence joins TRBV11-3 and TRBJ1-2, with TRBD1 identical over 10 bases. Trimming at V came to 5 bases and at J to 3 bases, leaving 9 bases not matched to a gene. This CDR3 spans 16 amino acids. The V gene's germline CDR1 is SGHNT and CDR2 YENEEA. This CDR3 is CASSQQVGTGDYGYTF. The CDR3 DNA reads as TGTGCCAGCAGCCAACAAGTCGGGACAGGGGACTATGGCTACACCTTC.

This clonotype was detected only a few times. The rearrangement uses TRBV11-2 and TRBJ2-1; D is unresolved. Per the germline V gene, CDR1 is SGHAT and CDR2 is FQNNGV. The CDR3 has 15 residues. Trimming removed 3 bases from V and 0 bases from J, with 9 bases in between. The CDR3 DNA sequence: TGTGCCAGCAGCTTCGACCCCCCCTCCTACAATGAGCAGTTCTTC. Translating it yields CASSFDPPSYNEQFF.

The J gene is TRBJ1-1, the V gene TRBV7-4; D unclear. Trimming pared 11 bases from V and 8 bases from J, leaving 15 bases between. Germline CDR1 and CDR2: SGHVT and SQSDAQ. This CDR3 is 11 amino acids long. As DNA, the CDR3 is TGTGCCGGCAAGGGAGTTGGGGAAGCTTTCTTT. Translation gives CAGKGVGEAFF.

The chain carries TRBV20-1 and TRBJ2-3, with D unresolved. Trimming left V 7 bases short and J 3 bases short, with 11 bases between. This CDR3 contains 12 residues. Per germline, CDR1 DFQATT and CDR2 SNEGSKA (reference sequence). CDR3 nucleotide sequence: TGCAGTGTGGTTGGGTCAACAGATACGCAGTATTTT. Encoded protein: CSVVGSTDTQYF.

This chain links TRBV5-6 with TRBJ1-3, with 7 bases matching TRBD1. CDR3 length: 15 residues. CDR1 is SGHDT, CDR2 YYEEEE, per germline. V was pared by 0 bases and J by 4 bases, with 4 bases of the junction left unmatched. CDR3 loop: CASSLEGTAGNTIYF. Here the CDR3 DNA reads TGTGCCAGCAGCTTGGAAGGGACAGCCGGAAACACCATATATTTT.

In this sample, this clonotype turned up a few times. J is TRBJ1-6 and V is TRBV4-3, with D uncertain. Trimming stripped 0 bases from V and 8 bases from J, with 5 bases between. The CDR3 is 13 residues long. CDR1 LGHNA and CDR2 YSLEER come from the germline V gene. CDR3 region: CASSQDRHSPLHF. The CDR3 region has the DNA TGCGCCAGCAGCCAAGATCGGCATTCACCCCTCCACTTT.